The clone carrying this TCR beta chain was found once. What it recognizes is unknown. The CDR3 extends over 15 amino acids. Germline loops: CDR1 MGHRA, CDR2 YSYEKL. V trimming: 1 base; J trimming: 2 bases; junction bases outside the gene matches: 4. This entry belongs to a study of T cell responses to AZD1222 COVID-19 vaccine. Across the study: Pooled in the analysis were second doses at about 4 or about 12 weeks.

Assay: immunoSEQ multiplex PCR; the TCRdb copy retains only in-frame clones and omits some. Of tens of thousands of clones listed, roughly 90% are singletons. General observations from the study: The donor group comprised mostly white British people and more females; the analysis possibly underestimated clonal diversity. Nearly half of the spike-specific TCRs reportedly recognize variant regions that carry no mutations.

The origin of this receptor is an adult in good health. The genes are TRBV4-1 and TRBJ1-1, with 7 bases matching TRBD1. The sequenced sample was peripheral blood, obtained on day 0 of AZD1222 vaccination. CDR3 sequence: CASSQGTGGNTEAFF. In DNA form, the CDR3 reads TGCGCCAGCAGCCAAGGGACAGGCGGAAACACTGAAGCTTTCTTT.